These T cell receptor beta chains were read from a single sample in a study of chemoradiotherapy in HPV16-positive cancers. Sequencing used immunoSEQ multiplex PCR; TCRdb keeps in-frame clones, though not all of them. The sample has some 5,400 clones, about three quarters seen once. This sample was taken from a patient who underwent chemoradiotherapy. These receptors were collected from a human donor with HPV-associated anogenital cancer. Each CDR3 is given with its conserved first and last residue. A D gene is named only where the DNA matches it firmly. The size of a clone is reported for some rows only, either as once, few or many, or as a class for expanded clones.

TRBV9	TRBJ2-1	-	-	TGTGCCAGCACCCCAGGGGGGGGCTCCTACAATGAGCAGTTCTTC	CASTPGGGSYNEQFF
TRBV18	TRBJ1-2	-	-	TGTGCCAGCTCACCCCAGGGGAATGGCTACACCTTC	CASSPQGNGYTF
TRBV7-2	TRBJ2-4	TRBD1	-	TGTGCCAGCACCACCGGGACAGGGGACATTCAGTACTTC	CASTTGTGDIQYF
TRBV7-2	TRBJ2-7	-	-	TGTGCCAGCAGCACCCGGACGGGAACCTACGAGCAGTACTTC	CASSTRTGTYEQYF
TRBV19	TRBJ2-3	TRBD1	-	TGTGCCAGTAGTGCCGCGCCGAGGGGGCGAAGACTCACAGATACGCAGTATTTT	CASSAAPRGRRLTDTQYF
TRBV19	TRBJ1-2	-	-	TGTGCCAGTAGTATAGATCGGTATGCGTTTGGCTACACCTTC	CASSIDRYAFGYTF
TRBV7-3	TRBJ2-1	TRBD2	-	TGTGCCAGCAGCTTCCAAAGCGGGACTACAAACAATGAGCAGTTCTTC	CASSFQSGTTNNEQFF
TRBV5-1	TRBJ1-3	-	-	TGCGCCAGCAGCTTTTTGGAGGGCCCGATATCCTTCTCTGGAAACACCATATATTTT	CASSFLEGPISFSGNTIYF
TRBV10-2	TRBJ2-3	-	-	TGCGCCAGCAGTGATGTCGGGAAGGGGGGCACAGATACGCAGTATTTT	CASSDVGKGGTDTQYF
TRBV4-3	TRBJ1-4	TRBD1	-	TGCGCCAGCAGCCAAGATTTTCGGCAGGGGGGGGCTGAAAAACTGTTTTTT	CASSQDFRQGGAEKLFF
TRBV13	TRBJ1-1	-	-	TGTGCCAGCAGCGTAGGGGTGAACACTGAAGCTTTCTTT	CASSVGVNTEAFF
TRBV7-6	TRBJ2-2	TRBD2	-	TGTGCCAGCAGCTTAGCGCTAGCGGGTGACACCGGGGAGCTGTTTTTT	CASSLALAGDTGELFF
TRBV21-1	TRBJ1-5	-	-	TGTGCCAGCAGCAAAGGGGACAGGGCGTTCAATCAGCCCCAGCATTTT	CASSKGDRAFNQPQHF
TRBV28	TRBJ1-5	-	-	TGTGCCAGCAGTACTACTTCTTCGTGGGGTAAGAGCAATCAGCCCCAGCATTTT	CASSTTSSWGKSNQPQHF
TRBV5-1	TRBJ1-1	TRBD1	-	TGCGCCAGCAGGGGTAGCCAGGGGGCGACTGAAGCTTTCTTT	CASRGSQGATEAFF
TRBV7-2	TRBJ2-3	TRBD2	few	TGTGCCAGCAGCAAGACCCTAGCGGGATTCACAGATACGCAGTATTTT	CASSKTLAGFTDTQYF
TRBV5-6	TRBJ1-1	TRBD1	-	TGTGCCAGCAGCTTCGACAGGGGGCGGATTGCGAACACTGAAGCTTTCTTT	CASSFDRGRIANTEAFF
TRBV5-6	TRBJ2-1	-	once	TGTGCCAGCAGCGAACTAGCTCTCAAGGCGTCAGAGGGTGAGCAGTTCTTC	CASSELALKASEGEQFF
TRBV18	TRBJ2-3	-	-	TGTGCCAGCTCACCAACGGCGGATACGCAGTATTTT	CASSPTADTQYF
TRBV5-4	TRBJ1-6	TRBD1	-	TGTGCCAGCAGTTCGGACAGGGATTACTTTCCCCTCCACTTT	CASSSDRDYFPLHF
TRBV20-1	TRBJ2-3	-	-	TGCAGTGCTAGAGATTCAGATACGCAGTATTTT	CSARDSDTQYF
TRBV4-1	TRBJ2-3	-	once	TGCGCCAGCAGCGGACCTTTCCCCGACGATACGCAGTATTTT	CASSGPFPDDTQYF
TRBV18	TRBJ2-1	TRBD1	-	TGTGCCAGCTCTCGGGACAGGGCCTACAATGAGCAGTTCTTC	CASSRDRAYNEQFF
TRBV5-4	TRBJ1-2	-	-	TGTGCCAGCAGCTTGGGGCCCCAGAGGGGTTCTAACTATGGCTACACCTTC	CASSLGPQRGSNYGYTF
TRBV29-1	TRBJ1-1	-	-	TGCAGCGCCTGGCTGTGGAACACTGAAGCTTTCTTT	CSAWLWNTEAFF
TRBV7-2	TRBJ2-3	TRBD2	few	TGTGCCAGCAGCTTAAGGAGCGGGGGGGCCACAGATACGCAGTATTTT	CASSLRSGGATDTQYF
TRBV28	TRBJ1-2	-	few	TGTGCCAGCAGTACATTGAGACAGGTCTATGGCTACACCTTC	CASSTLRQVYGYTF
TRBV9	TRBJ1-1	-	-	TGTGCCAGCAGCGTAGGGCCAGGGGAGGTGAACACTGAAGCTTTCTTT	CASSVGPGEVNTEAFF
TRBV11-3	TRBJ2-5	-	-	TGTGCCAGCAGCGGGGATAGCGGTCAAGAGACCCAGTACTTC	CASSGDSGQETQYF
TRBV19	TRBJ2-1	-	-	TGTGCCAGTAGTAAGTTGGGGGGTTACAATGAGCAGTTCTTC	CASSKLGGYNEQFF
TRBV19	TRBJ1-6	TRBD1	few	TGTGCCAGTAGTGGACAGGGCGATTCTTCACCCCTCCACTTT	CASSGQGDSSPLHF
TRBV30	TRBJ1-1	-	-	TGTGCCTGGAGCCTCAACAAAGCTTTCTTT	CAWSLNKAFF
TRBV19	TRBJ1-1	-	-	TGTGCCAGTAGGACAGGACCGGGGACTGAAGCTTTCTTT	CASRTGPGTEAFF
TRBV2	TRBJ2-4	-	-	TGTGCCAGCAGCTTCGGGACGGTCCAAAACATTCAGTACTTC	CASSFGTVQNIQYF
TRBV4-3	TRBJ1-4	-	-	TGCGCCAGCAGCCAAGATGGGGCAACTAATGAAAAACTGTTTTTT	CASSQDGATNEKLFF
TRBV7-2	TRBJ1-5	TRBD1	-	TGTGCCAGCAGCTTTACAGGGGTTCAGCCCCAGCATTTT	CASSFTGVQPQHF